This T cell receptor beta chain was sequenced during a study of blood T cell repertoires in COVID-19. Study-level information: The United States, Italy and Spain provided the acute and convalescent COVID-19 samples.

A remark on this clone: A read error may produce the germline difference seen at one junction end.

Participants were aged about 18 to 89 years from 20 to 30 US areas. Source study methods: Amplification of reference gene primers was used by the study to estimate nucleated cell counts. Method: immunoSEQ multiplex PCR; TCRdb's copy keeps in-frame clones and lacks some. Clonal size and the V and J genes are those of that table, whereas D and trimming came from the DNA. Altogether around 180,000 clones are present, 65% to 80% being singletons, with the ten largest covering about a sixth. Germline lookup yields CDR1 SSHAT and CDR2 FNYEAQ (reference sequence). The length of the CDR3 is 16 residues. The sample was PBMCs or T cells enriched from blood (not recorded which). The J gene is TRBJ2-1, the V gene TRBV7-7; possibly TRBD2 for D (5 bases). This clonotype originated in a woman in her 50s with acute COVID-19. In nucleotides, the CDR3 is TGTGCTAGCAGCTTAGCTAGCTTCAACTCCTACAATGAGCAGTTCTTC. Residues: CASSLASFNSYNEQFF.